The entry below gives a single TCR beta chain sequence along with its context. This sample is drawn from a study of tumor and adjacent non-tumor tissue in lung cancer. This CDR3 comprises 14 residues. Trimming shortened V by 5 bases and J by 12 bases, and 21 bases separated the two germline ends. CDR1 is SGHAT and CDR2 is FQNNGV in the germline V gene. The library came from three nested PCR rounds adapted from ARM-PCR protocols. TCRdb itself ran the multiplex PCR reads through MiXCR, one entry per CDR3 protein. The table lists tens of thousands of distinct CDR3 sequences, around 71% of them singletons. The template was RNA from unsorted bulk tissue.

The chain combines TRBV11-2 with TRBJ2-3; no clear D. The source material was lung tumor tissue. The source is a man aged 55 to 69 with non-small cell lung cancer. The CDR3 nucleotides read TGTGCCAGCAGCCATCGGATCCCTACGGCTACCCAGTATTTT. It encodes CASSHRIPTATQYF. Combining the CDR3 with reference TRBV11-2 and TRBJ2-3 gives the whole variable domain EAGVAQSPRYKIIEKRQSVAFWCNPISGHATLYWYQQILGQGPKLLIQFQNNGVVDDSQLPKDRFSAERLKGVDSTLKIQPAKLEDSAVYLCASSHRIPTATQYFGPGTRLTVL.